These 13 T cell receptor beta chains share one sample of origin, sequenced in a study of cytomegalovirus exposure and HLA in healthy donors. Researchers ran the PCR with 60 Vbeta and 13 Jbeta primers. The repertoire was sequenced with immunoSEQ multiplex PCR; TCRdb's copy has only in-frame clones and lacks some. The repertoire holds some 170,000 clones, 70% to 90% seen once, with over 2% in the top ten. The sample comprised PBMCs. All receptors derive from a woman aged 25 to 39 in good health and CMV-seronegative.

The chain couples TRBV6-5 to TRBJ1-1, with a tentative D call TRBD1 (6 bases). Trimming removed 0 bases from V and 7 bases from J, with 12 bases in between. CDR1 is MNHEY, CDR2 SVGAGI, per germline. CDR3 size: 14 residues. CDR3 region: CASSYSGRGFEAFF. As DNA, the CDR3 is TGTGCCAGCAGTTACTCGGGCAGGGGTTTTGAAGCTTTCTTT.

The V gene is TRBV7-9, the J gene TRBJ2-5; TRBD2 matches at 13 bases. The J segment lost 2 bases and the V segment lost 5 bases, leaving 8 bases of the junction unmatched. This CDR3 spans 17 amino acids. Germline values: CDR1 SEHNR, CDR2 FQNEAQ (reference sequence). Written as DNA, the CDR3 is TGTGCCAGCAGCCGGACTAGCGGGAGACTGGGACAAGAGACCCAGTACTTC. Translation: CASSRTSGRLGQETQYF.

The rearrangement links TRBV7-2 to TRBJ1-4, with TRBD1 matching 7 bases. The CDR3 length is 14 residues. In germline, CDR1 is SGHTA, CDR2 FQGNSA. V was pared by 5 bases and J by 8 bases, with 8 bases of the junction left unmatched. CDR3 loop: CASSRQGTEEKLFF. The CDR3 nucleotides read TGTGCCAGCAGCCGACAGGGAACGGAAGAAAAACTGTTTTTT.

The chain links TRBV28 to TRBJ2-2; TRBD2 matches at 7 bases. V dropped 3 bases and J dropped 4; count of bases not matched to a gene: 5. Per germline, CDR1 MDHEN and CDR2 SYDVKM. The CDR3 loop spans 15 amino acids. The CDR3 reads CASSFTSVGTGELFF. As DNA, the CDR3 is TGTGCCAGCAGTTTTACTAGCGTGGGCACCGGGGAGCTGTTTTTT. The full variable domain, with the rest looked up from reference TRBV28 and TRBJ2-2, is DVKVTQSSRYLVKRTGEKVFLECVQDMDHENMFWYRQDPGLGLRLIYFSYDVKMKEKGDIPEGYSVSREKKERFSLILESASTNQTSMYLCASSFTSVGTGELFFGEGSRLTVL.

V is TRBV4-1 and J is TRBJ1-5; the match to TRBD1 covers 9 bases. The germline V gene encodes CDR1 MGHRA and CDR2 YSYEKL. J gave up 5 bases and V 2 bases, and 7 bases lay outside the gene matches. The CDR3 length is 16 residues. Here the CDR3 reads CASSQPRDRDDQPQHF. In DNA form, the CDR3 reads TGCGCCAGCAGCCAACCCCGGGACAGGGACGATCAGCCCCAGCATTTT.

V and J are TRBV27 and TRBJ2-5; tentative D call: TRBD2 (5 bases). The end of the DNA aligns better with TRBJ2-7, so the J call may be wrong. There are 17 residues in the CDR3. Per the germline V gene, CDR1 is MNHEY and CDR2 is SMNVEV (reference sequence). The CDR3 spells CASSPITMTGISGEQYF. The DNA of the CDR3 is TGTGCCAGCAGCCCAATTACTATGACCGGGATTTCAGGCGAGCAGTACTTC.

The chain employs TRBV9 and TRBJ2-3; 11 bases map to TRBD2. CDR3 length: 14 amino acids. The V segment lost 5 bases and the J segment 4 bases; nucleotides outside the gene matches: 3. Germline loops: CDR1 SGDLS, CDR2 YYNGEE. This CDR3 reads CASRTLAGADTQYF. For the CDR3, the DNA is TGTGCCAGCAGGACACTAGCGGGAGCAGATACGCAGTATTTT.

This chain links TRBV28 with TRBJ1-2, with TRBD1 identical over 10 bases. With V trimmed by 4 bases and J by 7 bases, 6 bases remained unmatched. CDR1 and CDR2 (germline): MDHEN, SYDVKM. This CDR3 region has 14 residues. The CDR3 is CASSSGQGKSGYTF. Here the CDR3 DNA reads TGTGCCAGCAGTTCGGGACAGGGGAAGAGTGGCTACACCTTC.

CDR3 DNA: TGTGCCAGCAGCTTCCGGGGGGCCGTAGAGACCCAGTACTTC. It yields the protein CASSFRGAVETQYF. The chain joins TRBV7-2 to TRBJ2-5, with a possible D match to TRBD2 (7 bases). Deletions cut 3 bases from V and 4 bases from J, with 12 bases between. Germline V gene lookup returns CDR1 SGHTA and CDR2 FQGNSA. This CDR3 is built from 14 residues.

This chain uses TRBV6-1 with TRBJ1-5; D is unclear. Germline loops: CDR1 MNHNS, CDR2 SASEGT. The CDR3 runs to 12 residues. Trimming left V 6 bases short and J 2 bases short, with 5 bases between. In nucleotides, the CDR3 is TGTGCCAGCAGGTTAGGCAATCAGCCCCAGCATTTT. Residues: CASRLGNQPQHF.

This chain links TRBV18 with TRBJ2-1; 8 bases line up with TRBD2. The ends lost 3 bases at V and 7 bases at J; junction bases unmatched: 5. The CDR3 spans 14 residues. Germline values: CDR1 KGHSH, CDR2 LQKENI. The CDR3 nucleotides are TGTGCCAGCTCACCGTCAGCGGGAGTGAATGAGCAGTTCTTC. This gives the protein CASSPSAGVNEQFF.

The chain couples TRBV7-3 to TRBJ2-7; TRBD1 agrees at 9 bases. The CDR3 totals 14 residues. Per the germline V gene, CDR1 is SGHTA and CDR2 is FQGTGA. Trimming cost V 6 bases and J 5 bases; bases outside gene matches: 8. The CDR3 DNA sequence: TGTGCCAGCAGTCTACGGGACAGGGCCCACGAGCAGTACTTC. Translating it yields CASSLRDRAHEQYF.

This clone is a singleton in its sample. The junction departs from germline at one end; a sequencing error may be responsible. The chain uses TRBV7-9 and TRBJ2-3, with TRBD2 identical over 13 bases. Germline V gene sequence: CDR1 SEHNR, CDR2 FQNEAQ (reference sequence). The CDR3 has 19 amino acids. In DNA, the CDR3 is TGTTCCAGCAGCTTAGGTCGGACTAGCGGGAGAACCAGCACAGATACGCAGTATTTT. This codes for CSSSLGRTSGRTSTDTQYF.